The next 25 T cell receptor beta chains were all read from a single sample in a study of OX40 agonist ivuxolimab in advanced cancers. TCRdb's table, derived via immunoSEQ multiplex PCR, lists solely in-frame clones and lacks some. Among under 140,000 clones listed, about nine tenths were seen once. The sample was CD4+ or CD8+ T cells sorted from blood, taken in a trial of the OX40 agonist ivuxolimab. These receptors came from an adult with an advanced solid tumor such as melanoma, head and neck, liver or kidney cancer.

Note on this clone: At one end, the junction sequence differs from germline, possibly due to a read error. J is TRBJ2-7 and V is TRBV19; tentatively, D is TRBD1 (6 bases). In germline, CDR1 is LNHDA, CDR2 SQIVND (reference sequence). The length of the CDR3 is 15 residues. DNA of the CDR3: TGTGCCAGTAGTGTAGACGGGACACCCACCTACGAGCAGTACTTC. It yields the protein CASSVDGTPTYEQYF.

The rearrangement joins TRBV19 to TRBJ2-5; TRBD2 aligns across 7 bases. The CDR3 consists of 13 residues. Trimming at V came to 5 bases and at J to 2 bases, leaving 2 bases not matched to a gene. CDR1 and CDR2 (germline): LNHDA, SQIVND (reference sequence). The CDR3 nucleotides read TGTGCCAGTAGTCTAGCGGAACAAGAGACCCAGTACTTC. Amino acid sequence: CASSLAEQETQYF.

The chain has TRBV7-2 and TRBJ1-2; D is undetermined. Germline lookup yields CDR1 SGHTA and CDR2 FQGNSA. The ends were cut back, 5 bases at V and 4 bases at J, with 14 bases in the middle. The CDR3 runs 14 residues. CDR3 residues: CASSLLAITYGYTF. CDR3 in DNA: TGTGCCAGCAGCCTGTTGGCGATTACCTATGGCTACACCTTC.

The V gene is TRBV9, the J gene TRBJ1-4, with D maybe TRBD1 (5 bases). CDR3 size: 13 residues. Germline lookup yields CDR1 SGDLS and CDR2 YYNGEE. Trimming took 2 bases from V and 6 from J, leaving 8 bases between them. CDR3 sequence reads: CASSVGDYEKLFF. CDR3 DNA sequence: TGTGCCAGCAGCGTTGGGGACTATGAAAAACTGTTTTTT.

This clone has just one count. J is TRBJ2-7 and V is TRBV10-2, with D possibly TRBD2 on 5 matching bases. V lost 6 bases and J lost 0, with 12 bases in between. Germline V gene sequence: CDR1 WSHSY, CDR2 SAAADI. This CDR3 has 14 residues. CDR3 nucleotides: TGCGCCAGCAGAACGACTGGGAGCTCCTACGAGCAGTACTTC. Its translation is CASRTTGSSYEQYF.

The CDR3, as DNA: TGCGCCAGCAGCCTCCTACAGGGGGCGGACACCGGGGAGCTGTTTTTT. Translation: CASSLLQGADTGELFF. The rearrangement uses TRBV5-1 and TRBJ2-2, with 9 bases lining up with TRBD1. CDR1 SGHRS and CDR2 YFSETQ come from the germline V gene. This CDR3 contains 16 residues. The V segment lost 4 bases and the J segment 3 bases; nucleotides outside the gene matches: 7.

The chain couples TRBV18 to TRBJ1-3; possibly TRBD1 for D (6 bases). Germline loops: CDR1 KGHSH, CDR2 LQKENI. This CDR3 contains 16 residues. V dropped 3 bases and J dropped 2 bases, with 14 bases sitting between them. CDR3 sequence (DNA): TGTGCCAGCTCACCCGGCGCGGGGGGCGCTGGAAACACCATATATTTT. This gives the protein CASSPGAGGAGNTIYF.

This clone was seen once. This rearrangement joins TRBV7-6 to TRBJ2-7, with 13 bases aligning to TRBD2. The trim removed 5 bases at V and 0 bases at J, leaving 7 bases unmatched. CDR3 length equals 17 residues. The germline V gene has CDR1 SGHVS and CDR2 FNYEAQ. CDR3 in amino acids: CASSTRLAGGLSYEQYF. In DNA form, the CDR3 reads TGTGCCAGCAGCACTCGACTAGCGGGGGGCCTCTCCTACGAGCAGTACTTC. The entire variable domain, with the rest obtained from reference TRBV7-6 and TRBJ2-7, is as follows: GAGVSQSPRYKVTKRGQDVALRCDPISGHVSLYWYRQALGQGPEFLTYFNYEAQQDKSGLPNDRFSAERPEGSISTLTIQRTEQRDSAMYRCASSTRLAGGLSYEQYFGPGTRLTVT.

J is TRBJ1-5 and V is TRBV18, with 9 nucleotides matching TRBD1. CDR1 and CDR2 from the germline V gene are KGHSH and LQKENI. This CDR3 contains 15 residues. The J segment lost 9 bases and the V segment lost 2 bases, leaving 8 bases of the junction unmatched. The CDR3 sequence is CASSPSGQGAGPQHF. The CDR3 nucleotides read TGTGCCAGCTCACCATCGGGACAGGGAGCTGGGCCCCAGCATTTT.

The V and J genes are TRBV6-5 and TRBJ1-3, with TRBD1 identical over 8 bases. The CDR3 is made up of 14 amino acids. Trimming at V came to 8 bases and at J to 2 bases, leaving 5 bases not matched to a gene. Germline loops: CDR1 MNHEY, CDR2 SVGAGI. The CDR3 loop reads CASPDRVAGNTIYF. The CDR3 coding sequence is TGTGCCAGCCCGGACAGGGTGGCTGGAAACACCATATATTTT.

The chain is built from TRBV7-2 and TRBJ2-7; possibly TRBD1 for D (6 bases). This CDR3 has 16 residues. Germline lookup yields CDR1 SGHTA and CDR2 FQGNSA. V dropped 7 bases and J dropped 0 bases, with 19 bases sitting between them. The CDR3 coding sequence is TGTGCCAGCATGCTTAAATACAGGGTGGACTCCTACGAGCAGTACTTC. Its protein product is CASMLKYRVDSYEQYF.

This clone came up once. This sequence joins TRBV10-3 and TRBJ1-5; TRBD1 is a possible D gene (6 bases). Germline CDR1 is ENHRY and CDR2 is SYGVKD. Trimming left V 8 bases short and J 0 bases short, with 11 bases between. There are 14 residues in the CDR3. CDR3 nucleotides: TGTGCCATCGGGAGGGGGAATAGCAATCAGCCCCAGCATTTT. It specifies CAIGRGNSNQPQHF.

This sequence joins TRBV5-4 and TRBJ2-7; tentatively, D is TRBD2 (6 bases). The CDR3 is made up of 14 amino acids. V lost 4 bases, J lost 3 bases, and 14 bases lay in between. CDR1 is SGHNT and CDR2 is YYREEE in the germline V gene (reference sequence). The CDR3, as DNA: TGTGCCAGCAGCCCCGGGGGTTTGGACTACGAGCAGTACTTC. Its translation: CASSPGGLDYEQYF.

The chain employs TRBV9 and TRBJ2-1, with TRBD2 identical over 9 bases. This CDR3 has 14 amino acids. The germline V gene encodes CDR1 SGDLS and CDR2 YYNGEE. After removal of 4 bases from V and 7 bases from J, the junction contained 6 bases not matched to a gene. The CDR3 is CASSPTGLANEQFF. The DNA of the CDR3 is TGTGCCAGCAGCCCTACGGGACTAGCAAATGAGCAGTTCTTC.

The CDR3, as DNA: TGTGCCAGCAGCGACCAGACAGCGAACTATGGCTACACCTTC. Amino acids: CASSDQTANYGYTF. The chain is built from TRBV11-2 and TRBJ1-2; perhaps TRBD1 as D (5 bases). V was pared by 5 bases and J by 2 bases, with 12 bases between. The CDR3 consists of 14 residues. In germline, CDR1 is SGHAT, CDR2 FQNNGV.

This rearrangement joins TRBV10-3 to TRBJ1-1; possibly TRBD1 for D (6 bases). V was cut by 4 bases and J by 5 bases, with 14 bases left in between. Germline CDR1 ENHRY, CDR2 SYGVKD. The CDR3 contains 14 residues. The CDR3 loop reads CAISATGTRTEAFF. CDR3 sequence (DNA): TGTGCCATCAGTGCGACAGGTACGCGGACTGAAGCTTTCTTT.

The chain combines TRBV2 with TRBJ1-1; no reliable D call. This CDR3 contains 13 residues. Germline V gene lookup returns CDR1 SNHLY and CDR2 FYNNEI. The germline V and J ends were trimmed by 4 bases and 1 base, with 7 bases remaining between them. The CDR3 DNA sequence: TGTGCCAGCAGTGTCCTGGGGAACACTGAAGCTTTCTTT. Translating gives CASSVLGNTEAFF.

The CDR3 DNA follows: TGTGCCAGCAGCTTGAACGGACGACTCGAGCAGTACTTC. Translation gives CASSLNGRLEQYF. The rearrangement joins TRBV5-4 to TRBJ2-7; D remains ambiguous. Deletions cut 1 base from V and 6 bases from J, with 11 bases between. Germline V gives CDR1 SGHNT, CDR2 YYREEE (reference sequence). This CDR3 comprises 13 residues.

Here the CDR3 reads CASSLGAERETQYF. The DNA of the CDR3 is TGTGCCAGCAGCTTAGGGGCCGAGCGAGAGACCCAGTACTTC. This chain connects TRBV7-9 to TRBJ2-5, with D unclear. Trimming cost V 1 base and J 4 bases, with 10 bases left between them. Germline V lookup: CDR1 SEHNR, CDR2 FQNEAQ (reference sequence). The CDR3 has 14 amino acids.

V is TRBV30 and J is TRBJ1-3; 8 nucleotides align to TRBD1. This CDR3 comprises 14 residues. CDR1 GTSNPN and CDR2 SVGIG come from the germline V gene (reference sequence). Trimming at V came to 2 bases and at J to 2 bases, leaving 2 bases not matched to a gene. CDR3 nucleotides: TGTGCCTGGAGTCCCAGGGGGCCTGGAAACACCATATATTTT. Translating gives CAWSPRGPGNTIYF.

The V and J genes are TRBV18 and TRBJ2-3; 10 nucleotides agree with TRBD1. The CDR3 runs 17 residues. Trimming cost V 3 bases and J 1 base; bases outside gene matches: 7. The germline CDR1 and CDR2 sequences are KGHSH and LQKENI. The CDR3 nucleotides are TGTGCCAGCTCACCCAAGTCCGGGACAGGGGGCACAGATACGCAGTATTTT. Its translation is CASSPKSGTGGTDTQYF. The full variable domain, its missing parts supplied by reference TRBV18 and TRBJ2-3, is NAGVMQNPRHLVRRRGQEARLRCSPMKGHSHVYWYRQLPEEGLKFMVYLQKENIIDESGMPKERFSAEFPKEGPSILRIQQVVRGDSAAYFCASSPKSGTGGTDTQYFGPGTRLTVL.

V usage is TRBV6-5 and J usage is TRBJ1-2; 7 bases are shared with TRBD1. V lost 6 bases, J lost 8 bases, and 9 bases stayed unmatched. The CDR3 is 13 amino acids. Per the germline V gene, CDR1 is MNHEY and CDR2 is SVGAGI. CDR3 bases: TGTGCCAGCAGGTCGACAGGGATTCTCGGCTACACCTTC. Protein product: CASRSTGILGYTF.

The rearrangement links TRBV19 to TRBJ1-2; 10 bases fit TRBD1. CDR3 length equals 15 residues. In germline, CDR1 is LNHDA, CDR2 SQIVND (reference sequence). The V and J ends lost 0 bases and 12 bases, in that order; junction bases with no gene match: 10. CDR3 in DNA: TGTGCCAGTAGTATAGAGGCCCCGGGACAGGGGAACCACACCTTC. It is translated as CASSIEAPGQGNHTF.

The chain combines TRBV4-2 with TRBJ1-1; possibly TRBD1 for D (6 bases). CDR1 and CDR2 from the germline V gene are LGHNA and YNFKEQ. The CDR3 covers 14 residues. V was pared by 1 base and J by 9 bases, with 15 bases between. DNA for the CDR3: TGTGCCAGCAGCCAAGGATTGGGGGGCTGGAAAGCTTTCTTT. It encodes CASSQGLGGWKAFF.

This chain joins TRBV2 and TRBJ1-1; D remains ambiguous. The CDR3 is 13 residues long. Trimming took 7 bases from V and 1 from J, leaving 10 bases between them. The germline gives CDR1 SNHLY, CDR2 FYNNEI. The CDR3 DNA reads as TGTGCCAGCACAAGGAACAGGAACACTGAAGCTTTCTTT. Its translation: CASTRNRNTEAFF.